This TCR beta chain was profiled in a study of blood T cell repertoires in COVID-19. Turning to the study itself: The samples span acute and convalescent COVID-19 from the United States, Italy and Spain. From T cells, B-cell-depleted T cells, or PBMCs came the material, which was cDNA or gDNA.

J was trimmed by 0 bases and V by 4 bases; bases with no gene match: 4. CDR1 SGHDT and CDR2 YYEEEE come from the germline V gene. The CDR3 length is 15 residues. Original processing methods: Using reference gene primer amplification, nucleated cell counts were estimated. Clones were read by immunoSEQ multiplex PCR, and TCRdb kept only the in-frame ones, dropping some. V, J and clone size derive from that table, while D and trimming were established from the DNA sequence. The sample includes roughly 100,000 clones, over 75% of them seen just once. The material sequenced was peripheral blood. The TCR was taken from a human donor in a cohort sampled during active or convalescent COVID-19. This chain connects TRBV5-6 to TRBJ2-4; 7 bases are a match to TRBD1. CDR3 bases: TGTGCCAGCAGCGGGACAGCTCTAGCCAAAAACATTCAGTACTTC. Amino acids: CASSGTALAKNIQYF.